The 20 T cell receptor beta chains presented below share a single source sample, sequenced in a study of T cells in Graves' hyperthyroidism and ophthalmopathy. TCR beta CDR3 sequences were amplified from RNA transcripts. Using the HTBI primer set, a first-round RT-PCR was run on the TCR CDR3. TCRdb reanalysed the multiplex PCR reads using MiXCR and keeps one entry per CDR3 protein. The data contain a few hundred thousand distinct CDR3 sequences, 20% to 25% of them singletons. The sequenced sample was blood. Every receptor here comes from a woman aged 70 to 79 with Graves' ophthalmopathy.

The V gene is TRBV6-1, the J gene TRBJ2-7, with TRBD1 matching over 8 bases. The germline CDR1 and CDR2 sequences are MNHNS and SASEGT. This CDR3 spans 15 amino acids. J gave up 3 bases and V 2 bases, and 6 bases lay outside the gene matches. Here the CDR3 DNA reads TGTGCCAGCAGTGAACAGGGGGCGTCGCTCTACGAGCAGTACTTC. Its translation: CASSEQGASLYEQYF.

V usage is TRBV6-1 and J usage is TRBJ2-2; no firm D call. With 1 base removed from V and 3 bases from J, the gap between germline ends came to 6 bases. The CDR3 length is 14 residues. Per germline, CDR1 MNHNS and CDR2 SASEGT. CDR3 sequence reads: CASSEGLDTGELFF. The CDR3 nucleotides are TGTGCCAGCAGTGAAGGCCTAGACACCGGGGAGCTGTTTTTT.

The chain employs TRBV10-2 and TRBJ1-4; no reliable D call. V lost 6 bases, J lost 1 base, and 12 bases lay in between. The CDR3 length is 15 residues. Per the germline V gene, CDR1 is WSHSY and CDR2 is SAAADI. The CDR3 loop is CASRDAGRTNEKLFF. The CDR3 DNA is TGCGCCAGCAGGGACGCGGGGAGAACTAATGAAAAACTGTTTTTT.

The chain links TRBV5-6 to TRBJ2-7; 10 bases are shared with TRBD2. The germline gives CDR1 SGHDT, CDR2 YYEEEE. CDR3 length: 16 residues. V lost 4 bases to trimming and J lost 1 base; unmatched junction nucleotides: 8. DNA of the CDR3: TGTGCCAGCAGCCATGGGGCTAGCGGGAGTTCCTACGAGCAGTACTTC. Its translation is CASSHGASGSSYEQYF.

This clonotype was counted between two and nine times. The chain uses TRBV19 and TRBJ1-3, with TRBD1 matching over 7 bases. The CDR3 totals 14 residues. With V trimmed by 9 bases and J by 5 bases, 10 bases remained unmatched. CDR1 LNHDA and CDR2 SQIVND come from the germline V gene (reference sequence). Written as DNA, the CDR3 is TGTGCCAGCTACCCGGCGGGACAGCGAAACACCATATATTTT. This translates into CASYPAGQRNTIYF.

In its sample, this clonotype was seen many times. This chain links TRBV3-1 with TRBJ2-7, with D uncertain. V was cut by 1 base and J by 2 bases, with 9 bases left in between. Germline CDR1 and CDR2: LGHDT and YNNKEL (reference sequence). This CDR3 spans 14 amino acids. The CDR3 DNA reads TGTGCCAGCAGCCAAGGGGGTATCACCTACGAGCAGTACTTC. Protein product: CASSQGGITYEQYF.

The rearrangement uses TRBV30 and TRBJ1-1; D is ambiguous. This CDR3 has 15 residues. The V end lost 0 bases, the J end lost 1 base, and 12 bases lay between the germline ends. Germline V gene sequence: CDR1 GTSNPN, CDR2 SVGIG (reference sequence). The CDR3 region is CAWSVRREPNTEAFF. The CDR3 coding sequence is TGTGCCTGGAGTGTGCGTAGGGAGCCGAACACTGAAGCTTTCTTT.

This clonotype occurred a few times. The genes are TRBV27 and TRBJ1-2; D is uncertain. The CDR3 is made up of 15 amino acids. Germline V CDR1 and CDR2: MNHEY, SMNVEV (reference sequence). V lost 2 bases, J lost 8 bases, and 18 bases lay in between. As DNA, the CDR3 is TGTGCCAGCAGTTTAGACGGCGTACTGAGGAGGGGCTACACCTTC. This codes for CASSLDGVLRRGYTF.

This clonotype was seen more than once but under ten times. The rearrangement joins TRBV5-1 to TRBJ1-4, with unresolved D. Deletions cut 2 bases from V and 7 bases from J, with 9 bases between. The CDR3 extends over 13 amino acids. Germline CDR1 SGHRS, CDR2 YFSETQ. The CDR3 spells CASSLDTGEKLFF. CDR3 bases: TGCGCCAGCAGCTTAGACACGGGTGAAAAACTGTTTTTT.

A few counts support this clonotype. A single base separates this from a much larger clone, so it may be a read error. CDR3 sequence (DNA): TGTGCCAGCAGCTTACACAGGGAAGAGACCCAGTACTTC. Translated, it gives CASSLHREETQYF. The J gene is TRBJ2-5, the V gene TRBV11-3; weak D call: TRBD1 (6 bases). Deletions cut 2 bases from V and 3 bases from J, with 7 bases between. Germline V gene sequence: CDR1 SGHNT, CDR2 YENEEA. This CDR3 has 13 residues.

The rearrangement uses TRBV7-2 and TRBJ1-2; 9 nucleotides match TRBD1. The CDR3 consists of 17 residues. The V gene's germline CDR1 is SGHTA and CDR2 FQGNSA. With V trimmed by 5 bases and J by 4 bases, 14 bases remained unmatched. The CDR3 DNA follows: TGTGCCAGCAGCCCGACTATTGGACAGGGGCTATCCTATGGCTACACCTTC. It specifies CASSPTIGQGLSYGYTF. Variable domain in full (rest from reference TRBV7-2 and TRBJ1-2): GAGVSQSPSNKVTEKGKDVELRCDPISGHTALYWYRQSLGQGLEFLIYFQGNSAPDKSGLPSDRFSAERTGGSVSTLTIQRTQQEDSAVYLCASSPTIGQGLSYGYTFGSGTRLTVV.

The genes are TRBV30 and TRBJ1-6; a weak D match, TRBD1 (6 bases). The CDR3 loop spans 13 amino acids. Germline V gives CDR1 GTSNPN, CDR2 SVGIG (reference sequence). V lost 4 bases to trimming and J lost 5 bases, with 9 bases between them. CDR3 sequence reads: CAWTGQHNSPLHF. The CDR3 nucleotides are TGTGCCTGGACCGGACAGCATAATTCACCCCTCCACTTT.

This clonotype was detected a few times. This chain uses TRBV6-2 or TRBV6-3 with TRBJ1-6; D unresolved. The V end lost 5 bases, the J end lost 6 bases, and 8 bases lay between the germline ends. The CDR3 has 13 amino acids. The germline CDR1 and CDR2 sequences are MNHEY and SVGEGT. The CDR3 DNA is TGTGCCAGCAGTCGAGGAATTAATTCACCCCTCCACTTT. As protein: CASSRGINSPLHF.

The chain combines TRBV7-9 with TRBJ1-1, with D possibly being TRBD1 (5 bases). The V end was cut by 4 bases, the J end by 4 bases, with 13 bases between. Germline V gives CDR1 SEHNR, CDR2 FQNEAQ (reference sequence). The length of the CDR3 is 14 residues. As DNA, the CDR3 is TGTGCCAGCAGCTCCAGACAGAAAGCCACTGAAGCTTTCTTT. Amino acids: CASSSRQKATEAFF. Supplemented by reference TRBV7-9 and TRBJ1-1, the full variable domain reads DTGVSQNPRHKITKRGQNVTFRCDPISEHNRLYWYRQTLGQGPEFLTYFQNEAQLEKSRLLSDRFSAERPKGSFSTLEIQRTEQGDSAMYLCASSSRQKATEAFFGQGTRLTVV.

In DNA, the CDR3 is TGCAGTGCTAGCGGGACTAGCGGGATTGCAGATACGCAGTATTTT. Translation: CSASGTSGIADTQYF. This chain joins TRBV20-1 and TRBJ2-3, with TRBD2 matching over 13 bases. V trimming: 3 bases; J trimming: 4 bases; junction bases outside the gene matches: 4. This CDR3 contains 15 residues. The germline V gene has CDR1 DFQATT and CDR2 SNEGSKA (reference sequence).

This clonotype was observed a few times. The chain recombines TRBV20-1 with TRBJ1-6, with 10 bases identical to TRBD1. The germline gives CDR1 DFQATT, CDR2 SNEGSKA (reference sequence). This CDR3 has 14 residues. Trimming cost V 5 bases and J 7 bases; bases outside gene matches: 5. The CDR3 DNA sequence: TGCAGTGCTGTGACAGGGGGCTGGAATTCACCCCTCCACTTT. This codes for CSAVTGGWNSPLHF.

This clonotype was observed at least ten times. This rearrangement joins TRBV2 to TRBJ2-1; weak D call: TRBD2 (6 bases). Trimming removed 1 base from V and 6 bases from J, with 16 bases in between. The CDR3 runs 16 residues. Germline V gives CDR1 SNHLY, CDR2 FYNNEI. The CDR3 is CASSEVSGLPPNEQFF. As DNA, the CDR3 is TGTGCCAGCAGTGAAGTTAGCGGCCTACCCCCCAATGAGCAGTTCTTC.

This rearrangement joins TRBV11-2 to TRBJ1-6; no firm D call. The V gene's germline CDR1 is SGHAT and CDR2 FQNNGV. The CDR3 covers 14 residues. V lost 1 base and J lost 9, with 10 bases in between. The CDR3 region is CASSLGAGPSPLHF. CDR3 coding DNA: TGTGCCAGCAGCTTAGGGGCCGGGCCTTCACCCCTCCACTTT.

This clonotype was seen at least ten times. CDR3 bases: TGTGCCAGCAGCTTAGGAGCGGGGGACCCCCGGCAGTATTTT. Its protein is CASSLGAGDPRQYF. The chain carries TRBV7-6 and TRBJ2-3, with 8 bases fitting TRBD2. The germline V gene encodes CDR1 SGHVS and CDR2 FNYEAQ. J gave up 11 bases and V 1 base, and 8 bases lay outside the gene matches. The CDR3 extends over 14 amino acids.

This clonotype was observed a single time. The chain employs TRBV5-1 and TRBJ1-4; D not certain. The CDR3 contains 14 residues. V was cut by 3 bases and J by 8 bases, with 14 bases left in between. Germline V CDR1 and CDR2: SGHRS, YFSETQ. The CDR3 region is CASSSGQAPEKLFF. The CDR3 DNA follows: TGCGCCAGCAGCTCCGGGCAGGCCCCAGAAAAACTGTTTTTT. The full variable domain, in which reference TRBV5-1 and TRBJ1-4 provide the parts outside the CDR3, is KAGVTQTPRYLIKTRGQQVTLSCSPISGHRSVSWYQQTPGQGLQFLFEYFSETQRNKGNFPGRFSGRQFSNSRSEMNVSTLELGDSALYLCASSSGQAPEKLFFGSGTQLSVL.